This is a list of T cell receptor beta chains from one sample in a study of blood T cell repertoires in COVID-19. Generated by immunoSEQ multiplex PCR, the TCRdb table keeps only in-frame clones and is missing some. The sample gives about 73,000 clones, 75% to 90% of which show up once; approximately 8.9% is in the top ten. Sequenced input: peripheral blood. Receptors originate from an elderly man with acute or convalescent COVID-19. Each CDR3 is given with its conserved first and last residue. The D gene is left open where the match is weak. Where a row states a size, it is once, few, many or the class of an expanded clone; other rows omit it.

v_gene	d_gene	abundance	j_gene	len	CDR3nt	CDR3aa
TRBV10-3	.	.	TRBJ1-1	14	TGTGCCATCAGTGAGACGTTGACGGGGGTGGAGGCTTTCTTT	CAISETLTGVEAFF
TRBV11-2	.	.	TRBJ2-2	16	TGTGCCAGCAGCCCCCTTGGGGGGGCGGGCACCGGGGAGCTGTTTTTT	CASSPLGGAGTGELFF
TRBV6-5	TRBD1	.	TRBJ2-1	16	TGTGCCAGCAGTTACTCGATGGGACAGGGGGTGAATGAGCAGTTCTTC	CASSYSMGQGVNEQFF
TRBV4-1	.	.	TRBJ1-1	15	TGCGCCAGCAGCCAACAGGAGGGGAGGAACACTGAAGCTTTCTTT	CASSQQEGRNTEAFF
TRBV2	.	.	TRBJ1-2	16	TGTGCCAGCAGTGAACAGCTAACAATTCGAGGATATGGCTACACCTTC	CASSEQLTIRGYGYTF
TRBV5-1	.	.	TRBJ2-1	16	TGCGCCAGCAGCTTTTTACAGGGAACGTCCTACAATGAGCAGTTCTTC	CASSFLQGTSYNEQFF
TRBV18	TRBD1	.	TRBJ1-1	16	TGTGCCAGCTCACCACCGGAGGGACAGGGGGAGACTGAAGCTTTCTTT	CASSPPEGQGETEAFF
TRBV3-1/TRBV3-2	.	once	TRBJ1-6	14	TGTGCCTCGACCCAAGGGGCGGTTTATTCACCCCTCCACTTT	CASTQGAVYSPLHF
TRBV5-5	.	.	TRBJ1-1	16	TGTGCCAGCAGCCGGAACCAAGGGGCTCAAGGCACTGAAGCTTTCTTT	CASSRNQGAQGTEAFF
TRBV5-4	TRBD2	few	TRBJ2-3	18	TGTGCCAGCAGCCCCGGACTAGCGGGGGGCCGGGGCACAGATACGCAGTATTTT	CASSPGLAGGRGTDTQYF
TRBV7-8	TRBD1	.	TRBJ2-7	15	TGTGCCAGCAGCCCAAACAGGGGGATTGCAAACGAGCAGTACTTC	CASSPNRGIANEQYF
TRBV5-1	TRBD2	.	TRBJ2-7	14	TGCGCCAGCAGCTTGGGGGGAGGGGACTACGAGCAGTACTTC	CASSLGGGDYEQYF
TRBV5-4	.	.	TRBJ1-5	13	TGTGCCAGCAGCTTGGCAGGCAATCAGCCCCAGCATTTT	CASSLAGNQPQHF
TRBV3-1/TRBV3-2	TRBD1	.	TRBJ1-2	18	TGTGCCAGCAGCTTTTACCGGGACAGGGATTCTCGCGACTATGGCTACACCTTC	CASSFYRDRDSRDYGYTF
TRBV5-1	TRBD1	.	TRBJ1-4	14	TGCGCCAGCAGCTTGGAGGGGGCCCATGAGAAACTGTTTTTT	CASSLEGAHEKLFF
TRBV5-4	TRBD1	.	TRBJ2-7	14	TGTGCCAGCAGTCGGGACAGGGGCTCCTACGAGCAGTACTTC	CASSRDRGSYEQYF
TRBV5-4	.	.	TRBJ2-7	15	TGTGCCAGCAACTCAAAATCGACAGGTATCGACGAGCAGTACTTC	CASNSKSTGIDEQYF